The rows below give T cell receptor beta chains drawn from one sample of a study of OX40 agonist ivuxolimab in advanced cancers. Repertoires were generated with immunoSEQ multiplex PCR, while TCRdb's copy carries only in-frame clones and drops some. The sample includes about 50,000 clones, roughly three quarters of them seen just once. This sample comprised CD4+ or CD8+ T cells sorted from blood, obtained in a trial of the OX40 agonist ivuxolimab. These receptors came from an adult with an advanced solid tumor such as melanoma, head and neck, liver or kidney cancer. CDR3s include the opening cysteine and the closing phenylalanine or tryptophan. A D gene is named only where the DNA matches it firmly. Clone sizes are given selectively: once, few, many, or a class where the clone is expanded.

len,v_gene,abundance,d_gene,j_gene,CDR3nt,CDR3aa
15,TRBV7-9,once,TRBD2,TRBJ2-3,TGTGCCAGCAGCCTAGCGGGAGCGGGCACAGATACGCAGTATTTT,CASSLAGAGTDTQYF
17,TRBV7-6,.,.,TRBJ2-5,TGTGCCAGCAGCCTCAGACGCCCGGAGAACTATCAAGAGACCCAGTACTTC,CASSLRRPENYQETQYF
13,TRBV18,.,.,TRBJ1-1,TGTGCCAGCTCACGCGAGAGAGACCAAGGGGCTTTCTTT,CASSRERDQGAFF
16,TRBV7-2,.,TRBD2,TRBJ2-2,TGTGCCAGCAGATGGACTAGCGGGGGGGCGACCGGGGAGCTGTTTTTT,CASRWTSGGATGELFF
14,TRBV7-2,.,.,TRBJ1-2,TGTGCCAGCAGCCCGTCCCGGGGAGGCTATGGCTACACCTTC,CASSPSRGGYGYTF
16,TRBV4-1,few,.,TRBJ2-3,TGCGCCAGCAGCCAAGATTGGCAGACTAGCACAGATACGCAGTATTTT,CASSQDWQTSTDTQYF
14,TRBV7-9,.,.,TRBJ1-1,TGTGCCAGCACCTCCCTGCGGGTGAACACTGAAGCTTTCTTT,CASTSLRVNTEAFF
17,TRBV10-3,.,.,TRBJ1-1,TGTGCCATCAGTGAGTCTCGGGAGGCCCTGATGAACACTGAAGCTTTCTTT,CAISESREALMNTEAFF
13,TRBV25-1,.,TRBD1,TRBJ2-7,TGTGCCAGCAGTGGCCGGACAGGGGCCGAGCAGTACTTC,CASSGRTGAEQYF
17,TRBV28,once,TRBD2,TRBJ2-2,TGTGCCAGCAGTTTTGGTGGTGAATGGCTAGCGGGCGGGGAGCTGTTTTTT,CASSFGGEWLAGGELFF
13,TRBV2,.,.,TRBJ1-5,TGTGCCAGCACCCCGGGAAGCAATCAGCCCCAGCATTTT,CASTPGSNQPQHF
15,TRBV19,.,TRBD1,TRBJ2-5,TGTGCCAGTAGCTTAAGGACAGGGGCTGGGGTGGCCCAGTACTTC,CASSLRTGAGVAQYF
15,TRBV7-9,medium-sized,TRBD1,TRBJ1-1,TGTGCCAGCAGCTTAGCGACAGGGAGGGACACTGAAGCTTTCTTT,CASSLATGRDTEAFF
13,TRBV2,.,.,TRBJ1-1,TGTGCCAGCAACCAAGACCTGAACACTGAAGCTTTCTTT,CASNQDLNTEAFF
15,TRBV7-3,.,.,TRBJ1-6,TGTGCCAGCAGCTTATCGGCAGGGTATAATTCACCCCTCCACTTT,CASSLSAGYNSPLHF
15,TRBV6-4,few,TRBD1,TRBJ1-6,TGTGCCAGCAGTGACTTGGGGACAGGGGCTTCACCCCTCCACTTT,CASSDLGTGASPLHF
17,TRBV7-6,.,.,TRBJ2-6,TGTGCCAGCAGCTTCCTTGCCAGGGGCCTTGGGGCCAACGTCCTGACTTTC,CASSFLARGLGANVLTF
14,TRBV10-3,.,TRBD1,TRBJ1-1,TGTGCCACAAGAGCCGACAGGGCGAACACTGAAGCTTTCTTT,CATRADRANTEAFF
17,TRBV18,.,.,TRBJ2-7,TGTGCCAGCTCCCAACGGGGTTGGGGGCCGCGATCCTACGAGCAGTACTTC,CASSQRGWGPRSYEQYF
16,TRBV19,.,.,TRBJ1-1,TGTGCCAGTAGTCCCTATATGGGGACGAAGAACACTGAAGCTTTCTTT,CASSPYMGTKNTEAFF
14,TRBV28,medium-sized,TRBD2,TRBJ2-7,TGTGCCAGCAGTCGAACTAGCGGGAGCTACGAGCAGTACTTC,CASSRTSGSYEQYF
15,TRBV28,.,TRBD2,TRBJ2-2,TGTGCCAGCAGCAGTAGCGGGTACGAGACCGGGGAGCTGTTTTTT,CASSSSGYETGELFF
14,TRBV19,.,.,TRBJ1-5,TGTGCCAGTAGTGCTGGTCTTAGCAATCAGCCCCAGCATTTT,CASSAGLSNQPQHF
16,TRBV7-8,.,TRBD2,TRBJ2-4,TGTGCCAGCAGCCCCCCACTCCGGGAGGGCCCCAACATTCAGTACTTC,CASSPPLREGPNIQYF
14,TRBV27,.,.,TRBJ1-1,TGTGCCAGCAGTTCTGCGACGATGAACACTGAAGCTTTCTTT,CASSSATMNTEAFF
11,TRBV2,.,.,TRBJ2-2,TGTGCCAGCACTACGACCGGGGAGCTGTTTTTT,CASTTTGELFF
14,TRBV7-8,.,.,TRBJ1-2,TGTGCCAGCAGCCCCCCGGACGCCCTCTATGGCTACACCTTC,CASSPPDALYGYTF
15,TRBV9,.,.,TRBJ1-4,TGTGCCAGCAGCCTTTTCGGCGGGTCTCAGGAAAAACTGTTTTTT,CASSLFGGSQEKLFF
17,TRBV5-6,.,TRBD1,TRBJ1-2,TGTGCCAGCAGCTTGGACAGGGGGATTCGGACTAACTATGGCTACACCTTC,CASSLDRGIRTNYGYTF